Given below is one T cell receptor (beta chain) in context. This sample stems from a study of memory CD4+ T cells and cytomegalovirus serostatus. Germline V gives CDR1 KGHSH, CDR2 LQKENI. Trimming left V 3 bases short and J 0 bases short, with 12 bases between. CDR3 length: 15 residues. Assay: immunoSEQ multiplex PCR; the TCRdb copy retains only in-frame clones and omits some. The sample carries under 100,000 clones, around 80% recorded once. Single viable CD3+CD4+CD8-CD45RO+ cells were sorted as the memory CD4+ T cells. Serostatus was set by detecting CMV pp150, pp28, p38, p52 IgG. The chain employs TRBV18 and TRBJ2-7; D perhaps matches TRBD1 (5 bases). This sequence originates from an adult in good health and CMV-seronegative. The sequenced material came from memory CD4+ T cells from blood. The CDR3 coding sequence is TGTGCCAGCTCACCCAACTATCAGGGCTCCTACGAGCAGTACTTC. Translation: CASSPNYQGSYEQYF. Variable domain in full (rest from reference TRBV18 and TRBJ2-7): NAGVMQNPRHLVRRRGQEARLRCSPMKGHSHVYWYRQLPEEGLKFMVYLQKENIIDESGMPKERFSAEFPKEGPSILRIQQVVRGDSAAYFCASSPNYQGSYEQYFGPGTRLTVT.